This T cell receptor (beta chain) was retrieved from a study of blood T cell repertoires in COVID-19 (TCRdb year 2020). In the study overall: Samples covering the acute and convalescent phases of COVID-19 were provided by collaborators in the United States, Italy and Spain. The material from the prospective study consisted of cDNA or gDNA derived from T cells, B-cell-depleted T cells, or PBMCs. Subjects who had been exposed to COVID-19, were actively infected with it, or had recovered from it provided the deeply sampled blood TCRbeta repertoires that made up the dataset. The repertoires were made available in a free public database intended to serve as a resource for research on the immune response to SARS-CoV-2. Samples were obtained from the ongoing ImmuneRACE study (first 160 participants) and from approximately 1,200 subjects provided by 6 global collaborators. Sample metadata almost always included a de-identified subject ID, COVID-19 status, age in years and sex. Where available, HLA class I and class II types were obtained from metadata supplied by the sample provider rather than from assay-based typing. Study-wide conclusions, independent of this receptor: The amount of clinical and demographic metadata varied by source and participant and was provided uncurated.

Each collaborating institution followed its own protocols to collect whole blood in K2EDTA tubes. For TCRbeta analysis, collaborators shipped samples in one of three forms: frozen whole blood, isolated PBMCs, or DNA extracted from either of those sample types. This clone was observed a few times. This receptor's antigen is unknown. Base qualities are not provided; no much larger clone lies one nucleotide away. TCRbeta CDR3 regions were amplified from genomic DNA by means of the immunoSEQ Assay, a bias-controlled multiplex PCR. From the authors' description of their analysis: Within the assay, amplification of reference gene primers was used to estimate how many nucleated cells each sample contained. To quantify the absolute abundance of each unique TCRbeta CDR3 rearrangement, sequence reads were collapsed and filtered. For each sample, productive Simpson clonality was calculated by taking the square root of Simpson's diversity index across productive rearrangements. The immuneACCESS repertoire file appears here via TCRdb, limited to in-frame rearrangements. These files lack a portion of the clones; in checked studies, under half of the deficit traces to unresolved V genes, and the cause of the others is not known. Clone size and V and J calls were adopted from that table, with D and trimming inferred from the DNA. This sample comprises 350,000 to 450,000 clones, 85% of them detected only once. Of the sample, under 4% falls within the top ten clones.

The CDR3 measures 16 amino acids from cysteine to phenylalanine. The kept DNA is CDR3 alone, 48 bases in frame from the first base. This TCR was recovered from a woman aged 18-29 years with acute or convalescent COVID-19. This sequence uses TRBV21-1 and TRBJ2-7; TRBD2, the table's D call, lacks a check against the DNA. TRBV21-1 is shown as a pseudogene. Sequencing used peripheral blood. The DNA is TGTGCCAGCAGCAAAGCGCTAAGCGGGAGCTCCTACGAGCAGTACTTC. Its product reads: CASSKALSGSSYEQYF.